These T cell receptor beta chains were read from a single sample in a study of blood T cells in healthy people across ages. MiXCR, run by TCRdb on the 5' RACE reads, gives a single entry per CDR3 protein. The sample holds roughly 1,800,000 distinct CDR3 sequences, about 50% seen once. The sample consisted of blood. These receptor sequences come from a woman in her 40s in good health. The conserved cysteine and the conserved F or W are not part of the CDR3 here. Fields, in order: J gene, V gene, CDR3 protein.

J: TRBJ1-2
V: TRBV6-5
CDR3: ASSYTIGTDTNYGYT

J: TRBJ2-4
V: TRBV7-2
CDR3: ASSLGGFSAKNIQY

J: TRBJ1-2
V: TRBV3-1
CDR3: ASSQRENYGYT

J: TRBJ2-5
V: TRBV2
CDR3: AKRQQDRETQY

J: TRBJ2-1
V: TRBV10-1
CDR3: ASSEGTSVPHEQF

J: TRBJ1-2
V: TRBV6-1
CDR3: ASSEMSGPWDYGYT

J: TRBJ2-1
V: TRBV9
CDR3: ASSTRGGGSYNEQF

J: TRBJ1-6
V: TRBV6-1
CDR3: ASSGRGGINSPLH

J: TRBJ2-3
V: TRBV4-3
CDR3: ASSQDASGNTDTQY

J: TRBJ2-3
V: TRBV7-6
CDR3: ASSLASGQGRTDTQY

J: TRBJ2-7
V: TRBV7-2
CDR3: ASSSNRAVTYEQY

J: TRBJ1-1
V: TRBV7-6
CDR3: ASSHPKNDRNTEAF

J: TRBJ2-5
V: TRBV20-1
CDR3: SAADRGGSERY

J: TRBJ2-5
V: TRBV6-2/TRBV6-3
CDR3: ASSRPRDRYQETQY

J: TRBJ2-1
V: TRBV20-1
CDR3: SARDPFGGDPGQF

J: TRBJ2-7
V: TRBV10-3
CDR3: AISESTGPYEQY

J: TRBJ2-3
V: TRBV12-3/TRBV12-4
CDR3: ASSFHPTSGATADAQY

J: TRBJ2-1
V: TRBV14
CDR3: ASSQDWGTRTLVQF

J: TRBJ2-3
V: TRBV29-1
CDR3: SVRGQRKDTQY

J: TRBJ2-7
V: TRBV5-6
CDR3: ASSARAGGPYEQY

J: TRBJ2-6
V: TRBV20-1
CDR3: SAKNQPAGANVLT

J: TRBJ2-5
V: TRBV20-1
CDR3: SAAGPSQETQY

J: TRBJ2-7
V: TRBV28
CDR3: ASSLHRATYEQY

J: TRBJ2-5
V: TRBV9
CDR3: ASSVSGTGRETQY

J: TRBJ2-4
V: TRBV6-5
CDR3: ASRDTLAKNIQY

J: TRBJ2-3
V: TRBV29-1
CDR3: SVGRGAGTDTQY

J: TRBJ2-1
V: TRBV7-2
CDR3: ASSFGSLLAGGMSMPGQF

J: TRBJ1-2
V: TRBV20-1
CDR3: SARREIQVQYGYT

J: TRBJ2-7
V: TRBV5-6
CDR3: ASSVTPTGFEQY

J: TRBJ2-5
V: TRBV4-1
CDR3: ASSQASGGQETQY

J: TRBJ2-3
V: TRBV12-5
CDR3: ASGLARDRSTDTQY

J: TRBJ2-1
V: TRBV9
CDR3: ASSVGMDQLNKQF

J: TRBJ2-3
V: TRBV4-2
CDR3: ASSHPGGGSTDTQY

J: TRBJ2-3
V: TRBV7-9
CDR3: ASRIEGRTDTQY

J: TRBJ2-5
V: TRBV7-2
CDR3: ASSLDRGGQY

J: TRBJ1-4
V: TRBV9
CDR3: ASSPRWDPTNEKLF

J: TRBJ2-3
V: TRBV2
CDR3: ASSEERKPLY

J: TRBJ2-5
V: TRBV25-1
CDR3: ASSKSMVEETQY

J: TRBJ2-3
V: TRBV25-1
CDR3: ASSAPGRARDTQY

J: TRBJ2-4
V: TRBV24-1
CDR3: VTSEGDRGTKNIQY

J: TRBJ2-7
V: TRBV29-1
CDR3: SVEVGLREQY

J: TRBJ2-1
V: TRBV5-1
CDR3: ASSLERTYNEQF

J: TRBJ1-6
V: TRBV4-3
CDR3: ASSPAWDTGRGALH

J: TRBJ2-3
V: TRBV6-2/TRBV6-3
CDR3: ASSYQKDRGTDTQY

J: TRBJ2-3
V: TRBV11-2
CDR3: ASSMGPKTTDTQY

J: TRBJ2-5
V: TRBV20-1
CDR3: SARDLGTQVQETQY

J: .
V: TRBV3-1
CDR3: ASSQVRGESEQY

J: TRBJ1-2
V: TRBV9
CDR3: ASSVVRTSGT

J: TRBJ1-2
V: TRBV29-1
CDR3: SGARISRGYGYT

J: TRBJ2-3
V: TRBV27
CDR3: ASSLFLGLGTDTQY

J: TRBJ1-5
V: TRBV20-1
CDR3: SARHRDRVGQPQH

J: TRBJ1-6
V: TRBV2
CDR3: ASSPGTLNNSPLH

J: TRBJ2-6
V: TRBV4-3
CDR3: ASSQSGRISGANVLT